Below, one T cell receptor (beta chain) is given with its context. Its antigen is not known. Researchers attached unique molecular identifiers to individual cDNA molecules. TCRdb processed the 5' RACE reads anew with MiXCR; each CDR3 protein has one entry. Found here are about 44,000 distinct CDR3 sequences, over 9% of them singletons; the top ten hold about 16%. This sample is part of a study of early T cells in non-severe SARS-CoV-2 infection. Turning to the study itself: Sequencing of unsorted whole blood was done on bulk RNA, leaving chains unpaired.

Findings and limits, study-wide: The VDJdb matching leaned toward anti-spike CD8 responses and overlooked private and CD4 specificities.

The CDR3 has 15 amino acids. V was pared by 6 bases and J by 2 bases, with 19 bases between. Germline V gene sequence: CDR1 SQVTM, CDR2 ANQGSEA. The specimen sequenced was whole blood. This TCR was recovered from an adult who was a healthcare worker with PCR-confirmed SARS-CoV-2 infection or an uninfected control (not recorded which). The rearrangement links TRBV29-1 to TRBJ2-5, with D perhaps TRBD1 (6 bases). The CDR3 DNA reads TGCAGCGTGGACCGTACAGGGTATGGACAAGAGACCCAGTACTTC. It specifies CSVDRTGYGQETQYF.